This T cell receptor beta chain comes out of a study of cytomegalovirus exposure and HLA in healthy donors. General study findings and limits: HLA alleles showed associations with around 15,000 TCR beta sequences in a later analysis, at a 0.05 false discovery rate.

60 Vbeta and 13 Jbeta primers were used in PCR. Here immunoSEQ multiplex PCR was the method, and the copy in TCRdb shows in-frame clones only, minus some. The table includes 200,000 to 250,000 clones, 82% detected once. V was cut by 3 bases and J by 3 bases, with 9 bases left in between. The CDR3 consists of 13 residues. Germline V gives CDR1 LGHNA, CDR2 YSLEER. A remark on this clone: Its specificity is not known.

The chain is built from TRBV4-3 and TRBJ2-7; D not resolved. This receptor was obtained from a woman aged 40 to 50 in good health and CMV-seropositive. Source material: PBMCs. The CDR3 region has the DNA TGCGCCAGCAGCCACCCTAAAAGCTACGAGCAGTACTTC. Its protein is CASSHPKSYEQYF.